The present T cell receptor (beta chain) was sequenced within a study of T cell responses to AZD1222 COVID-19 vaccine. This CDR3 spans 16 amino acids. The germline V gene encodes CDR1 SGHAT and CDR2 FQNNGV. V was clipped by 2 bases and J by 4 bases, with 15 bases between them. About this clone itself: Antigen: not known.

Repertoires were generated with immunoSEQ multiplex PCR, while TCRdb's copy carries only in-frame clones and drops some. The sample contains fewer than 200,000 clones, about 92% of which appear only once. Study-level results: Spike-wide coverage was observed for vaccine-associated CD4 TCRs, with dominant responses at 160-218 and 743-854. Repertoire sampling was restricted to post-peak T cell response timepoints.

This rearrangement joins TRBV11-2 to TRBJ1-3, with D possibly TRBD1 on 6 matching bases. This receptor was obtained from an adult who received the MenACWY meningococcal vaccine as a control. The source was peripheral blood, collected 28 days after the second dose of the MenACWY control vaccine. CDR3 in DNA: TGTGCCAGCAGCTTAAACCAGGGGCGGAGAGGAAACACCATATATTTT. Protein: CASSLNQGRRGNTIYF.